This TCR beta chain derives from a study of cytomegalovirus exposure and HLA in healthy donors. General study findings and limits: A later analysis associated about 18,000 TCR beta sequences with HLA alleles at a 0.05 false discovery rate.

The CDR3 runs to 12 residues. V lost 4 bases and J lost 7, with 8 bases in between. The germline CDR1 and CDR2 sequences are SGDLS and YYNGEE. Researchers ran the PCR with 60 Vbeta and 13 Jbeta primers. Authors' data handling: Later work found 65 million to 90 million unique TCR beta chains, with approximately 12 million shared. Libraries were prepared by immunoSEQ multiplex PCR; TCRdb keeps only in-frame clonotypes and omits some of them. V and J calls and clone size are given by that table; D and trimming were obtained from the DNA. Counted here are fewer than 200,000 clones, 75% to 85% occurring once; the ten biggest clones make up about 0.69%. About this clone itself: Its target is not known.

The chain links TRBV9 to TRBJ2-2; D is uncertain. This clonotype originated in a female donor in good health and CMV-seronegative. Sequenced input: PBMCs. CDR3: CASSPGYGELFF. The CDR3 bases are TGTGCCAGCAGCCCCGGTTACGGGGAGCTGTTTTTT.